The T cell receptor beta chain under discussion was sequenced for a study of blood T cell repertoires in COVID-19. Study at large: T cells, B-cell-depleted T cells, or PBMCs supplied cDNA or gDNA.

Using immunoSEQ multiplex PCR, the repertoire was profiled, and TCRdb retains in-frame clones only, with some absent. The profile shows about 260,000 clones, around 80% of them singletons. V shed 8 bases and J 4 bases; nucleotides not matched to a gene: 8. CDR3 length: 14 amino acids. CDR1 is KGHSH, CDR2 LQKENI, per germline. The sequenced sample consisted of PBMCs or T cells enriched from blood (not recorded which). This TCR was recovered from a man aged 25 to 40 with acute COVID-19. The genes are TRBV18 and TRBJ1-2; 9 bases are a match to TRBD1. CDR3 residues: CASLPGQGSYGYTF. CDR3 nucleotide sequence: TGTGCCAGCCTACCCGGACAGGGGTCCTATGGCTACACCTTC.